A single sample is the source of the 6 T cell receptor beta chains below, sequenced in a study of identical twins. TCRdb analysed the 5' RACE reads with MiXCR anew, one entry per CDR3 protein. The sample includes under 1 million distinct CDR3 sequences, roughly an eighth seen only once; the top ten take around 1.6%. In addition, the sample was reused for a study of yellow fever vaccine responses in identical twins.

The sequenced material came from PBMCs. The receptors were sampled from a woman younger than 30 in good health.

The chain uses TRBV11-2 and TRBJ2-7; 8 bases fit TRBD1. From germline, CDR1 is SGHAT and CDR2 FQNNGV. After removal of 4 bases from V and 3 bases from J, the junction contained 8 bases not matched to a gene. The CDR3 has 15 residues. DNA of the CDR3: TGTGCCAGCAGCTCATTGCCGGGACAGGTCTACGAGCAGTACTTC. This translates into CASSSLPGQVYEQYF.

This clonotype was detected a few times. V and J are TRBV4-1 and TRBJ2-7, with D perhaps matching TRBD2 (5 bases). Germline CDR1 reads MGHRA; CDR2 reads YSYEKL. V shed 1 base and J shed 9 bases, with 28 bases lying between them. This CDR3 is built from 18 residues. Here the CDR3 reads CASSQGMGSESQQIRQYF. The CDR3 DNA reads as TGCGCCAGCAGCCAAGGCATGGGGAGTGAGAGCCAGCAAATACGGCAGTACTTC.

In its sample, this clonotype was seen a few times. V usage is TRBV28 and J usage is TRBJ2-7, with 12 nucleotides matching TRBD1. The junction had 7 bases not matched to a gene; V was cut back by 5 bases and J by 5 bases. Germline V gene data show CDR1 as MDHEN and CDR2 as SYDVKM. The CDR3 totals 15 residues. The CDR3: CASSPAGTGGNEQYF. The CDR3 DNA reads TGTGCCAGCAGTCCAGCCGGGACAGGGGGCAACGAGCAGTACTTC.

This clonotype has more than one count but fewer than ten. The V and J genes are TRBV28 and TRBJ2-2, with 7 bases matching TRBD1. With V trimmed by 5 bases and J by 0 bases, 6 bases remained unmatched. Germline V lookup: CDR1 MDHEN, CDR2 SYDVKM. The CDR3 has 16 residues. The DNA of the CDR3 is TGTGCCAGCAGTCCGGGACAGACCTCGAACACCGGGGAGCTGTTTTTT. Amino acid sequence: CASSPGQTSNTGELFF.

This clonotype has a handful of counts. V is TRBV4-1 and J is TRBJ2-2, with 7 bases matching TRBD1. Germline loops: CDR1 MGHRA, CDR2 YSYEKL. The CDR3 consists of 17 residues. With V trimmed by 0 bases and J by 5 bases, 9 bases remained unmatched. The CDR3 DNA reads TGCGCCAGCAGCCAAGAGGATGTTCAGGGGGTTACCGGGGAGCTGTTTTTT. Translation: CASSQEDVQGVTGELFF.

In its sample, this clonotype was seen many times. The V and J genes are TRBV6-5 and TRBJ1-6; D gene uncertain. The CDR3 contains 16 residues. CDR1 and CDR2 from the germline V gene are MNHEY and SVGAGI. Trimming shortened V by 2 bases and J by 10 bases, and 18 bases separated the two germline ends. In nucleotides, the CDR3 is TGTGCCAGCAGTTACCGTAGACGGACCTATAGGTCACCCCTCCACTTT. This translates into CASSYRRRTYRSPLHF.